This T cell receptor beta chain was captured in a study of cytomegalovirus exposure and HLA in healthy donors. This clone was counted once. Antigen: not known. The CDR3 is made up of 15 amino acids. The V segment lost 6 bases and the J segment 2 bases; nucleotides outside the gene matches: 5. CDR1 is MNHEY, CDR2 SVGAGI, per germline. General study findings and limits: Most of the CMV-associated TCR beta chains (in a later analysis) appeared to be HLA-restricted. Some segments of the V type, notably TRBV6-2 and TRBV6-3, were excluded as indistinguishable. Most subjects had HLA-A and HLA-B alleles reportedly predicted accurately by TCR beta sequences.

Use of 60 Vbeta and 13 Jbeta primers characterized the PCR. Profiling relied on immunoSEQ multiplex PCR, and the TCRdb table lists in-frame clones only, not all of them. The table includes about 140,000 clones, around three quarters detected once. The sample taken for sequencing was PBMCs. The receptor comes from a man under 40 in good health and CMV-seronegative. This rearrangement joins TRBV6-5 to TRBJ1-3, with TRBD1 identical over 9 bases. In DNA form, the CDR3 reads TGTGCCAGCAGCCCGGGACAGGGCGCTGGAAACACCATATATTTT. Its protein is CASSPGQGAGNTIYF.